This TCR beta chain is drawn from a study of Ad26.COV2.S vaccination and SARS-CoV-2 variants. This CDR3 is built from 15 residues. V shed 5 bases and J shed 4 bases, with 17 bases lying between them. Germline V CDR1 and CDR2: LNHDA, SQIVND (reference sequence). General study results and limits: Vaccinees reportedly had broad spike-specific CD8+ and CD4+ T cell responses.

TCRdb keeps only in-frame clones here, not all; method: immunoSEQ multiplex PCR. Among 300,000 to 400,000 clones, roughly 84% were seen once, and the ten largest hold roughly 3.1%. Treatment: approximately 18 received Ad26.COV2.S at low or high dose, single or two shots; 5 received placebo; per-sample allocation not given. It was on day 63 after the first vaccine or placebo injection that samples were taken. To note about this clone: The antigen is undetermined.

The specimen was peripheral blood, collected in a trial of Ad26.COV2.S vaccine versus placebo. This chain connects TRBV19 to TRBJ1-2; D not resolved. The sequence was obtained from a person between 18 and 60 years old who received the Ad26.COV2.S COVID-19 vaccine or a placebo. The CDR3: CASSALAGASYGYTF. Written as DNA, the CDR3 is TGTGCCAGTAGTGCCCTCGCGGGAGCAAGCTATGGCTACACCTTC.